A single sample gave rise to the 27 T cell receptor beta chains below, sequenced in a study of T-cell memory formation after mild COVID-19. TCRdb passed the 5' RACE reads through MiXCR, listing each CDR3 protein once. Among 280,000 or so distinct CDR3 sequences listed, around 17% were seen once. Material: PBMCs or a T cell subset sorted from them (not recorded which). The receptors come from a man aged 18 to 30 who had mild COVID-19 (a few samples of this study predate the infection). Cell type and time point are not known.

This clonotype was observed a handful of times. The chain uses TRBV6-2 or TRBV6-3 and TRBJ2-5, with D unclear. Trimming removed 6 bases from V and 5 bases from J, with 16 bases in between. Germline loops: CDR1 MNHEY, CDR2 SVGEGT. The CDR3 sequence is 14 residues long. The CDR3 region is CASRGHTLSETQYF. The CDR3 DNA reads TGTGCCAGCAGAGGCCATACCCTTTCGGAGACCCAGTACTTC.

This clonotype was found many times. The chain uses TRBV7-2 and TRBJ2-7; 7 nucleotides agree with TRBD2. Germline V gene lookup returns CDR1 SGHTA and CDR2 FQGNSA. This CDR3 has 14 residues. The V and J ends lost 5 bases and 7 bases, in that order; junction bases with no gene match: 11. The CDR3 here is CASSPAGPGWEQYV. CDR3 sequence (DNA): TGTGCCAGCAGCCCAGCGGGGCCGGGGTGGGAGCAGTACGTC.

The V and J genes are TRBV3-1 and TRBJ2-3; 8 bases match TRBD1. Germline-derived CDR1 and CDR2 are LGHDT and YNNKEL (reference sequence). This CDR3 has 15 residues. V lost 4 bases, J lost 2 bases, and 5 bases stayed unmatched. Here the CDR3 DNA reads TGTGCCAGCAGCCTAGGGACAGGTGACACAGATACGCAGTATTTT. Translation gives CASSLGTGDTDTQYF.

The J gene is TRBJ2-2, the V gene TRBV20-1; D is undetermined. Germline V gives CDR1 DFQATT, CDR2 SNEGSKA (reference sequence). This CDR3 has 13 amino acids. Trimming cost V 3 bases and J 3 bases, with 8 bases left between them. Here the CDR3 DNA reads TGCAGTGCTAGCCGGCAGGACACCGGGGAGCTGTTTTTT. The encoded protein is CSASRQDTGELFF.

The CDR3 loop is CASSFLGDRAGTEAFF. The CDR3 region has the DNA TGTGCCAGCAGCTTTTTGGGCGACAGGGCGGGAACTGAAGCTTTCTTT. The chain recombines TRBV7-2 with TRBJ1-1; 7 nucleotides line up with TRBD1. V lost 3 bases, J lost 5 bases, and 12 bases stayed unmatched. CDR3 length: 16 residues. Germline assignment: CDR1 SGHTA and CDR2 FQGNSA.

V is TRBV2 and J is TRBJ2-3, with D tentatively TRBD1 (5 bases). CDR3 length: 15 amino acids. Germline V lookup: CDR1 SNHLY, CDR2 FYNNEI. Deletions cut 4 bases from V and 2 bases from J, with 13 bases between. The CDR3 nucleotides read TGTGCCAGCAGTGGGACACCCTGGAACACAGATACGCAGTATTTT. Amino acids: CASSGTPWNTDTQYF.

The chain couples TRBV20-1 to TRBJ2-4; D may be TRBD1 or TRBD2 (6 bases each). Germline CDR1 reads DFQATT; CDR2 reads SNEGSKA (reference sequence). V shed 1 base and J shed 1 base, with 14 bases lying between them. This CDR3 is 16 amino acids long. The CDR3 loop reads CSARVGGRVAKNIQYF. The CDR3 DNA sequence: TGCAGTGCTAGAGTAGGGGGGCGAGTGGCCAAAAACATTCAGTACTTC.

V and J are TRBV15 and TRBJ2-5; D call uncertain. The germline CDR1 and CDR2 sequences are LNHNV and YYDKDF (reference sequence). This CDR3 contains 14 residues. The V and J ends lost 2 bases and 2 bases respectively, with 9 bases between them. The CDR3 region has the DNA TGTGCCACCAGCAGAATCGGGCAGCAAGAGACCCAGTACTTC. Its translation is CATSRIGQQETQYF.

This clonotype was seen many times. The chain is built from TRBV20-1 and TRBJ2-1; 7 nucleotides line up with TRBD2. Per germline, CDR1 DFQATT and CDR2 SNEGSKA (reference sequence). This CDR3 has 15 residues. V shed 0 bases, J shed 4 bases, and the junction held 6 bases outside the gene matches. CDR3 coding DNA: TGCAGTGCTAGAGATTCTAGCGGAGCATACAATGAGCAGTTCTTC. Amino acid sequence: CSARDSSGAYNEQFF.

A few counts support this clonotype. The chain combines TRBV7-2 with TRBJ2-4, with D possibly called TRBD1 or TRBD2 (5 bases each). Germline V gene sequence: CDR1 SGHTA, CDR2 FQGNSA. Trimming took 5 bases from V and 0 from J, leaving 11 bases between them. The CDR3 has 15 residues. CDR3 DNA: TGTGCCAGCAGCCCCGAGGGGCCAGCCAAAAACATTCAGTACTTC. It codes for CASSPEGPAKNIQYF.

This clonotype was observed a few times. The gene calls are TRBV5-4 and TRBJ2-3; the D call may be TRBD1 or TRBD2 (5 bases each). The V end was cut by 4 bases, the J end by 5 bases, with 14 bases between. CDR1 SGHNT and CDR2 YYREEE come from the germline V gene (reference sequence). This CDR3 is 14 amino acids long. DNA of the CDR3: TGTGCCAGCAGCCTCGGGACGGAGAAAGATACGCAGTATTTT. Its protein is CASSLGTEKDTQYF.

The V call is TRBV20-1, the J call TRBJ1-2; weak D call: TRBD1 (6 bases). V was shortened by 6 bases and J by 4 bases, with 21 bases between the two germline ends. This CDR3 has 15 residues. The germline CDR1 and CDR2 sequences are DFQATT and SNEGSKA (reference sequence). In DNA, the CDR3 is TGCAGTGCGGGGACGTCAACAGGGAGGGCCTATGGCTACACCTTC. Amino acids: CSAGTSTGRAYGYTF.

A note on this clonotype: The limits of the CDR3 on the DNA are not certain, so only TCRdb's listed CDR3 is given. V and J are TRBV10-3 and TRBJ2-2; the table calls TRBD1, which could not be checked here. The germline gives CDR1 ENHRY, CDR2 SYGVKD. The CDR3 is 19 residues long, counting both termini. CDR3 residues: CAITPRALGNSRTPGSCFF.

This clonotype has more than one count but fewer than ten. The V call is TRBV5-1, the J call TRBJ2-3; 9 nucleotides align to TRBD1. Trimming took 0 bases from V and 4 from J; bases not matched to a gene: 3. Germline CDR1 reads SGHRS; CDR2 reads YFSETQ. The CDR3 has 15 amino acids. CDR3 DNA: TGCGCCAGCAGCTTGGAAGGGACAGGGCCAGATACGCAGTATTTT. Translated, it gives CASSLEGTGPDTQYF.

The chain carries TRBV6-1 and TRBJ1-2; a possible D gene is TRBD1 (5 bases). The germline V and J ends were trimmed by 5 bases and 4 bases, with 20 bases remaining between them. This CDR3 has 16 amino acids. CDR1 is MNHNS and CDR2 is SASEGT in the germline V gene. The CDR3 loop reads CASSSREGYTSYGYTF. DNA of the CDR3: TGTGCCAGCAGTTCCAGGGAAGGATATACTAGCTATGGCTACACCTTC.

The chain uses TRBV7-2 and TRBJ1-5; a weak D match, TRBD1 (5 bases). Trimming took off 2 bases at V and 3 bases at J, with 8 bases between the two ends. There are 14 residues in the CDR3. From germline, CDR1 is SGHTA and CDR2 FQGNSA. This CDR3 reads CASSLRGINQPQHF. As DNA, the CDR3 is TGTGCCAGCAGCTTAAGGGGTATCAATCAGCCCCAGCATTTT.

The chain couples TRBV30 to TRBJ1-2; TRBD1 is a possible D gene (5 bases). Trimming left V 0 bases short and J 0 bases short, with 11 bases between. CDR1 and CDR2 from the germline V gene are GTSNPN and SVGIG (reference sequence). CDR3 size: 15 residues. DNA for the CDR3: TGTGCCTGGAGTGTGCCAGGGCGGCCTAACTATGGCTACACCTTC. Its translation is CAWSVPGRPNYGYTF.

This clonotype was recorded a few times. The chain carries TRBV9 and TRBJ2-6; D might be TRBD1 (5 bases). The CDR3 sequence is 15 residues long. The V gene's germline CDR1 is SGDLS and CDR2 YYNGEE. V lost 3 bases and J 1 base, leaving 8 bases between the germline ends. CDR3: CASSAPGSGANVLTF. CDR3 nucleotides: TGTGCCAGCAGCGCCCCAGGGTCTGGGGCCAACGTCCTGACTTTC.

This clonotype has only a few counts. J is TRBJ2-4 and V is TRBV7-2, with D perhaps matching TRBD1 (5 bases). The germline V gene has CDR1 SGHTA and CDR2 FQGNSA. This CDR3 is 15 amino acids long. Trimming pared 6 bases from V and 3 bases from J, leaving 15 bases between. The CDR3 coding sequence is TGTGCCAGCAGTGCTCAAACAGGCTTCAAAAACATTCAGTACTTC. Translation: CASSAQTGFKNIQYF.

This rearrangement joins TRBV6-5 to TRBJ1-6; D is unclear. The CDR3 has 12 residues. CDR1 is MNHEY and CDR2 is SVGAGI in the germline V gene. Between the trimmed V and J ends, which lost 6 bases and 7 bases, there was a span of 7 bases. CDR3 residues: CASRGRNSPLHF. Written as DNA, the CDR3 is TGTGCCAGCAGGGGGAGAAATTCACCCCTCCACTTT.

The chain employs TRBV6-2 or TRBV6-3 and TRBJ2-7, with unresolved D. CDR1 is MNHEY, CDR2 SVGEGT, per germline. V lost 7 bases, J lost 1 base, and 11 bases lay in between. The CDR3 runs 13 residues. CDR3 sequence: CASTIGVSYEQYF. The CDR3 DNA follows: TGTGCCAGCACCATTGGGGTTTCCTACGAGCAGTACTTC.

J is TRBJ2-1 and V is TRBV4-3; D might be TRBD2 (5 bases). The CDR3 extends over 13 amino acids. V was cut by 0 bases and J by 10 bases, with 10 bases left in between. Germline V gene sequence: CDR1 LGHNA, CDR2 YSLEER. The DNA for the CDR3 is TGCGCCAGCAGCCAAGATGTCCAGCGGGAGCAGTTCTTC. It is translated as CASSQDVQREQFF.

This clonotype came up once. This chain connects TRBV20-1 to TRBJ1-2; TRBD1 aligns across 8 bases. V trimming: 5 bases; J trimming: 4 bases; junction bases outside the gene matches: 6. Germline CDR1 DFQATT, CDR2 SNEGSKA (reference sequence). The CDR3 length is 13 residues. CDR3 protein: CSARRDRIYGYTF. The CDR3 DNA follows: TGCAGTGCTCGACGGGACAGGATCTATGGCTACACCTTC.

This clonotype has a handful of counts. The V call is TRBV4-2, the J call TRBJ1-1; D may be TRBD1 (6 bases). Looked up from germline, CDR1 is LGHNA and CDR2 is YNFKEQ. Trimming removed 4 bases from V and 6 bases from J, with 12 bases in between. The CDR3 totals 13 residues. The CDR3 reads CASSRRGTAEAFF. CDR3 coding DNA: TGTGCCAGCAGCCGCAGGGGTACCGCTGAAGCTTTCTTT.

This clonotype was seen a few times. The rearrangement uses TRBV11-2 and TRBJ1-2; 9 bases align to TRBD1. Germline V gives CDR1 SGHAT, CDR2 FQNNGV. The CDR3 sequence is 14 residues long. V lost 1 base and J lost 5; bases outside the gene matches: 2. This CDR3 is CASSLGGTGYGYTF. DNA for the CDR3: TGTGCCAGCAGCTTAGGGGGGACAGGGTATGGCTACACCTTC.

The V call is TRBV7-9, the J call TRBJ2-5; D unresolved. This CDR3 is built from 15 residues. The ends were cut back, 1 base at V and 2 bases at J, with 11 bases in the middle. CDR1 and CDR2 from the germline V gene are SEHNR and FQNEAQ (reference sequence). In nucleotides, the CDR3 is TGTGCCAGCAGCTTAGATAGGATGCGACAAGAGACCCAGTACTTC. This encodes CASSLDRMRQETQYF. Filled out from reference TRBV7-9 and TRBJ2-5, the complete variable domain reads DTGVSQNPRHKITKRGQNVTFRCDPISEHNRLYWYRQTLGQGPEFLTYFQNEAQLEKSRLLSDRFSAERPKGSFSTLEIQRTEQGDSAMYLCASSLDRMRQETQYFGPGTRLLVL.

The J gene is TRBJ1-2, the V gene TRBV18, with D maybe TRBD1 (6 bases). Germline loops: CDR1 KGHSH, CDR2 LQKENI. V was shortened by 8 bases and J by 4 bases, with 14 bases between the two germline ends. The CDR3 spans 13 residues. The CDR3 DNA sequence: TGTGCCAGCCGGACAGCCCAAATCTATGGCTACACCTTC. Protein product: CASRTAQIYGYTF. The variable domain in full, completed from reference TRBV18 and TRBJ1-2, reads NAGVMQNPRHLVRRRGQEARLRCSPMKGHSHVYWYRQLPEEGLKFMVYLQKENIIDESGMPKERFSAEFPKEGPSILRIQQVVRGDSAAYFCASRTAQIYGYTFGSGTRLTVV.